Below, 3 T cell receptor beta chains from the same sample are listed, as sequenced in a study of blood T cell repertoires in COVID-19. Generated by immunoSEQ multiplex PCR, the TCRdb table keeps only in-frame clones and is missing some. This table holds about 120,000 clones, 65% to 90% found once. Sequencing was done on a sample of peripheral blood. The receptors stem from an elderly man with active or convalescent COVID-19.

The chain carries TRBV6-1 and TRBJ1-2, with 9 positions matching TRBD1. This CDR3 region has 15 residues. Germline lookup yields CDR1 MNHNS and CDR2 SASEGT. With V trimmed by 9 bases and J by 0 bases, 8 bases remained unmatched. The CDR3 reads CASADRGATNYGYTF. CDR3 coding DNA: TGTGCCAGTGCGGACAGGGGAGCGACTAACTATGGCTACACCTTC.

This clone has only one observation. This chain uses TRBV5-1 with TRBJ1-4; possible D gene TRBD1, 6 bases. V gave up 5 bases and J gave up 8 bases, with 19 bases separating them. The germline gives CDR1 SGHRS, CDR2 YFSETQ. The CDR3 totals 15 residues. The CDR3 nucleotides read TGCGCCAGCAGACCCAAGGGGGGACTAGGGGAAAAACTGTTTTTT. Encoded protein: CASRPKGGLGEKLFF.

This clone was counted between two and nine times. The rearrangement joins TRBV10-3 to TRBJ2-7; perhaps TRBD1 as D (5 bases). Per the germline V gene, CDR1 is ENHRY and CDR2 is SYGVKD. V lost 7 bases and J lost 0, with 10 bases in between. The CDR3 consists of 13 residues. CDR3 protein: CAIKGVSSYEQYF. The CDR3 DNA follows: TGTGCCATCAAAGGGGTAAGCTCCTACGAGCAGTACTTC.